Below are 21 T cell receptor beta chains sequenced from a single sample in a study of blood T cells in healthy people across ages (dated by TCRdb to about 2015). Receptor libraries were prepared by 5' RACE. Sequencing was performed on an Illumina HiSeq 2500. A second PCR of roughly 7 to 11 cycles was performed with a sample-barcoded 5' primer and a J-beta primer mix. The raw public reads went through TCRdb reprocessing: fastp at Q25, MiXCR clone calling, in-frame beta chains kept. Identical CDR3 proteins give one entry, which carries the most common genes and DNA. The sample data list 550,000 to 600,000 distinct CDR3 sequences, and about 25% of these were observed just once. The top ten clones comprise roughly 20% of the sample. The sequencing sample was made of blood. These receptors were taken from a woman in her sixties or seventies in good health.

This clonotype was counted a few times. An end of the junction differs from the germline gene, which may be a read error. DNA for the CDR3: TGTGCTAGCAGTTTAGGGGGGATGAACACTGAAGCTTTCTTT. It is translated as CASSLGGMNTEAFF. The chain uses TRBV12-3 or TRBV12-4 and TRBJ1-1; maybe TRBD1 (6 bases). This CDR3 comprises 14 residues.

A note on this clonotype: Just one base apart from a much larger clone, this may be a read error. CDR3 protein: CSGYGPGLTTNTQYF. CDR3 sequence (DNA): TGCAGTGGGTACGGACCGGGACTTACCACAAATACGCAGTATTTT. This chain uses TRBV20-1 with TRBJ2-3, with TRBD2 as a possible D gene (6 bases). Germline values: CDR1 DFQATT, CDR2 SNEGSKA (reference sequence). This CDR3 has 15 amino acids.

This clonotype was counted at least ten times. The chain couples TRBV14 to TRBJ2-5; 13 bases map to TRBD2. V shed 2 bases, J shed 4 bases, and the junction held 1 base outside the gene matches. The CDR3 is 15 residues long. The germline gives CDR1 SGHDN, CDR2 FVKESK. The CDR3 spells CASSQRTSGRETQYF. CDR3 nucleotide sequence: TGTGCCAGCAGCCAACGGACTAGCGGGAGAGAGACCCAGTACTTC.

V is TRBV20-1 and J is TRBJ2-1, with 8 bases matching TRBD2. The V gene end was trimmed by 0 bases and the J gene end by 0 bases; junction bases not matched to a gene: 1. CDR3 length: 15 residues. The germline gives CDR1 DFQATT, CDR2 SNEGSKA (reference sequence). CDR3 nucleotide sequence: TGCAGTGCTAGAGAACTAGCGGTCTCCTACAATGAGCAGTTCTTC. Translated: CSARELAVSYNEQFF.

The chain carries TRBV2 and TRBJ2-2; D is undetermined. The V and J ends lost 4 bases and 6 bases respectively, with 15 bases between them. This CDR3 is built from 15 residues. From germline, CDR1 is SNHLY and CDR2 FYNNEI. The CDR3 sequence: CASSGGRVLPGELFF. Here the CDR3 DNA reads TGTGCCAGCAGTGGAGGTCGAGTCTTACCCGGGGAGCTGTTTTTT. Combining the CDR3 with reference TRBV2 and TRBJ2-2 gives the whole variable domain EPEVTQTPSHQVTQMGQEVILRCVPISNHLYFYWYRQILGQKVEFLVSFYNNEISEKSEIFDDQFSVERPDGSNFTLKIRSTKLEDSAMYFCASSGGRVLPGELFFGEGSRLTVL.

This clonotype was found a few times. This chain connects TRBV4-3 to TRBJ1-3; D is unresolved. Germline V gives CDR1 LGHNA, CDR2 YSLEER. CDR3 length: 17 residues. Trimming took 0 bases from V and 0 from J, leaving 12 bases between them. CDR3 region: CASSQEWYSPSGNTIYF. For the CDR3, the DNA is TGCGCCAGCAGCCAAGAGTGGTACAGCCCCTCTGGAAACACCATATATTTT.

CDR3 in DNA: TGTGCCAGCAGCCAAGACGACCGGGATAACTATGGCTACACCTTC. Its protein is CASSQDDRDNYGYTF. This chain joins TRBV4-2 and TRBJ1-2; D unclear. The V end lost 0 bases, the J end lost 1 base, and 9 bases lay between the germline ends. This CDR3 comprises 15 residues. Germline V gives CDR1 LGHNA, CDR2 YNFKEQ.

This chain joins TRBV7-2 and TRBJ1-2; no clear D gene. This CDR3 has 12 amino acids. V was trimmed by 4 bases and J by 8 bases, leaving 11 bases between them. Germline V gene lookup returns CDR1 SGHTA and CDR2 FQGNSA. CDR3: CASSSRTRGYTF. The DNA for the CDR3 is TGTGCCAGCAGCTCTAGGACGCGGGGCTACACCTTC.

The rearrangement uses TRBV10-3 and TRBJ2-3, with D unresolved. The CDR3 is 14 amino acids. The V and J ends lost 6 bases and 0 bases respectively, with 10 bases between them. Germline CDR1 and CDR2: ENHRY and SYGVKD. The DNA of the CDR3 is TGTGCCATCAGGCGGAGCCCTAGCACAGATACGCAGTATTTT. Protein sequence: CAIRRSPSTDTQYF.

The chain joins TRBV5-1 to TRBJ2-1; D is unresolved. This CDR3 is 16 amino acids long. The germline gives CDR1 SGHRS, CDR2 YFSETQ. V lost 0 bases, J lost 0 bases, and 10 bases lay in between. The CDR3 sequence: CASSLDEVSSYNEQFF. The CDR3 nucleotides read TGCGCCAGCAGCTTGGATGAGGTAAGCTCCTACAATGAGCAGTTCTTC.

The CDR3 is CASSASDTQAFF. In nucleotides, the CDR3 is TGTGCCAGCAGCGCTTCTGACACACAAGCTTTCTTT. The V call is TRBV2, the J call TRBJ1-1; D call uncertain. CDR3 size: 12 residues. The V end was cut by 6 bases, the J end by 9 bases, with 14 bases between. Germline V lookup: CDR1 SNHLY, CDR2 FYNNEI.

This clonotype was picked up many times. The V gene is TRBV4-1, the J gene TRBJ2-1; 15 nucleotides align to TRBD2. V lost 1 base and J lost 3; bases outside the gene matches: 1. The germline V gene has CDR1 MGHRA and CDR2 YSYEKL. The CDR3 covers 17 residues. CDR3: CASSQGTSGGDYNEQFF. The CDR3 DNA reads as TGCGCCAGCAGCCAAGGGACTAGCGGGGGGGACTACAATGAGCAGTTCTTC.

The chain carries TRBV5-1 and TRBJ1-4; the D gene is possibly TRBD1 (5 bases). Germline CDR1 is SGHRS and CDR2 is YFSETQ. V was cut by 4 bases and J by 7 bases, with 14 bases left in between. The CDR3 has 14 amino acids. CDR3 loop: CASSLDSWIEKLFF. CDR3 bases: TGCGCCAGCAGCCTCGACAGTTGGATTGAAAAACTGTTTTTT. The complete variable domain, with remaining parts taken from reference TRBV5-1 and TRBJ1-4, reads KAGVTQTPRYLIKTRGQQVTLSCSPISGHRSVSWYQQTPGQGLQFLFEYFSETQRNKGNFPGRFSGRQFSNSRSEMNVSTLELGDSALYLCASSLDSWIEKLFFGSGTQLSVL.

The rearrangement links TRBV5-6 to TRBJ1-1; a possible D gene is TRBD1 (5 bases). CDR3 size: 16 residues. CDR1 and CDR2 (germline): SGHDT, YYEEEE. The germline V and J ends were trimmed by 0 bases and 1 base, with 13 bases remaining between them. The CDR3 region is CASSLAGGAGNTEAFF. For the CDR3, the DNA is TGTGCCAGCAGCTTGGCCGGCGGGGCGGGGAACACTGAAGCTTTCTTT. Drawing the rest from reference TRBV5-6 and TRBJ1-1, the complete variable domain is DAGVTQSPTHLIKTRGQQVTLRCSPKSGHDTVSWYQQALGQGPQFIFQYYEEEERQRGNFPDRFSGHQFPNYSSELNVNALLLGDSALYLCASSLAGGAGNTEAFFGQGTRLTVV.

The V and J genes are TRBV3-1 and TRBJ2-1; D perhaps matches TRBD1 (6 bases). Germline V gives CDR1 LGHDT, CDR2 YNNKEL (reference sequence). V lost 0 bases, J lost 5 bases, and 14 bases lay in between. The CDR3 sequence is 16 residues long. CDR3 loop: CASSQEGAGFHNEQFF. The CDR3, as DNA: TGTGCCAGCAGCCAAGAGGGGGCGGGCTTCCACAATGAGCAGTTCTTC.

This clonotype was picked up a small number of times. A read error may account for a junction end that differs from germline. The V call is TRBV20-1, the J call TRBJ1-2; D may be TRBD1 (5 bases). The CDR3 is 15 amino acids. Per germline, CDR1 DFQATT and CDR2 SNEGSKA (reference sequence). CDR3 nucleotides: TGCAGTGCTAGAGATCAAAGGGGCCCTAACTGTGGCTACACCTTC. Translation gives CSARDQRGPNCGYTF.

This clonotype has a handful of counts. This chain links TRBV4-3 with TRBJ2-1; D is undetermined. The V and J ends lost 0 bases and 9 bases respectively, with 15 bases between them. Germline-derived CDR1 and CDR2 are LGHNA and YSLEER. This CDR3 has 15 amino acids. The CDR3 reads CASSQELGSFGEQFF. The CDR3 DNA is TGCGCCAGCAGCCAAGAGCTAGGATCTTTCGGTGAGCAGTTCTTC.

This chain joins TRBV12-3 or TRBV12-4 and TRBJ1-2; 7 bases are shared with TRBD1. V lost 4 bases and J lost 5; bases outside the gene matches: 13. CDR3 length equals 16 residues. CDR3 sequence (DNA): TGTGCCAGCAGTTCCACAGGGGCCTCCCCTAGGTATGGCTACACCTTC. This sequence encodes CASSSTGASPRYGYTF.

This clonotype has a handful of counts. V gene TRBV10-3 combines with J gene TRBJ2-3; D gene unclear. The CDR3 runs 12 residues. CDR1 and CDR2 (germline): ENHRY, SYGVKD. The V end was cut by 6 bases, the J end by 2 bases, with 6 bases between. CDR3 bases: TGTGCCATCAGGGGTATCACAGATACGCAGTATTTT. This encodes CAIRGITDTQYF.

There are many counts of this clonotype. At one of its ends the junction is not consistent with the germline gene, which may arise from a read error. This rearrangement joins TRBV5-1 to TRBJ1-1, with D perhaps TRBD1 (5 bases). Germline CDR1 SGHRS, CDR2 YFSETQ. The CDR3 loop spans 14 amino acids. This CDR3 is CASSFQGGNTEAFF. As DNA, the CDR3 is TGTGCCAGCAGTTTCCAGGGAGGGAACACTGAAGCTTTCTTT.

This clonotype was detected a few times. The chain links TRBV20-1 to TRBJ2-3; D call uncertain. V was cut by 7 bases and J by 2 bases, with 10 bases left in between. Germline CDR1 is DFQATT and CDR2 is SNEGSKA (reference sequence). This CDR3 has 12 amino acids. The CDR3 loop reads CSVALSTDTQYF. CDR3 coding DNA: TGCAGTGTGGCCCTCTCCACAGATACGCAGTATTTT.